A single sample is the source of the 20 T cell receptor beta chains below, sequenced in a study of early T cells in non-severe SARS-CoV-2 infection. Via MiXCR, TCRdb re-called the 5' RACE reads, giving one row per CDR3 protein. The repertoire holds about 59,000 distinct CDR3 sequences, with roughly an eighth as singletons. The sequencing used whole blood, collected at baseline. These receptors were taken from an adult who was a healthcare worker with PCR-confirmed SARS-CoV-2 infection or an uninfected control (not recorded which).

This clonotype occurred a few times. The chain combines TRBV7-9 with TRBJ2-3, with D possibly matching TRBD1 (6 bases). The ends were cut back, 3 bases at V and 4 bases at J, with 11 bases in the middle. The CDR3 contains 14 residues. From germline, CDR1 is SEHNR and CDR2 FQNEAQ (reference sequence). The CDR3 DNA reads TGTGCCAGCAGCTTCCAGGACAGACCAGATACGCAGTATTTT. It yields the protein CASSFQDRPDTQYF.

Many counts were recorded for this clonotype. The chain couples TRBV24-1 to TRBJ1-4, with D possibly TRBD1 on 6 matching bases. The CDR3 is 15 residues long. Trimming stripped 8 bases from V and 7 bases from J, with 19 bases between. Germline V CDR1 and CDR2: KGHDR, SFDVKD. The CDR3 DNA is TGTGCCACCAACCAGAGACAGGCGAGTTTTGAAAAACTGTTTTTT. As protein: CATNQRQASFEKLFF.

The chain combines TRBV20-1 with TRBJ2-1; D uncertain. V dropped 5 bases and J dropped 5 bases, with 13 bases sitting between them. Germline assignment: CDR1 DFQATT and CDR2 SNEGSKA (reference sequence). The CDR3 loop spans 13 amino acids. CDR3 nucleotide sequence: TGCAGTGCTGGCTGGTACGGACACAATGAGCAGTTCTTC. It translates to CSAGWYGHNEQFF.

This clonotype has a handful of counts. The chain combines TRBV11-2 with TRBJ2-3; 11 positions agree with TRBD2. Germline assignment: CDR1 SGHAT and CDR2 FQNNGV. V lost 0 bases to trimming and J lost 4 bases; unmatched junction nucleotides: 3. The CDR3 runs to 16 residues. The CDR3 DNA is TGTGCCAGCAGCTTAGATAAGGGACTAGCGGCAGATACGCAGTATTTT. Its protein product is CASSLDKGLAADTQYF.

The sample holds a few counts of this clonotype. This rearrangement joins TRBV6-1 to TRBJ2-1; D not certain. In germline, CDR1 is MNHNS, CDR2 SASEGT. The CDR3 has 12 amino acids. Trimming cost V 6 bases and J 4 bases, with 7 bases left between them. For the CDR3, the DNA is TGTGCCAGCAGACCCGAGTACAATGAGCAGTTCTTC. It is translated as CASRPEYNEQFF.

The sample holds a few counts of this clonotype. CDR3 region: CASSFRTGPWTEAFF. The CDR3 nucleotides read TGTGCCAGCAGTTTCCGGACAGGGCCATGGACTGAAGCTTTCTTT. This sequence joins TRBV6-2 or TRBV6-3 and TRBJ1-1, with 8 nucleotides matching TRBD1. Germline V gene lookup returns CDR1 MNHEY and CDR2 SVGEGT. V lost 4 bases and J lost 5; bases outside the gene matches: 9. The CDR3 totals 15 residues.

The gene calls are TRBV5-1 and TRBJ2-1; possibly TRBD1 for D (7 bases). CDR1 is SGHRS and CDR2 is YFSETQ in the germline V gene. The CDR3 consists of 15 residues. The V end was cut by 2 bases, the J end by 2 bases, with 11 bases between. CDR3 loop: CASSFAGQPYNEQFF. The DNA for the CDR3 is TGCGCCAGCAGCTTCGCGGGACAGCCCTACAATGAGCAGTTCTTC.

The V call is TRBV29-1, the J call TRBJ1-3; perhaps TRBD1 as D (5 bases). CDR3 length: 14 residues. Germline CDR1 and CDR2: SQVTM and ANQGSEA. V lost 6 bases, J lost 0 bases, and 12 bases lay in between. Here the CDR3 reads CSVMGGSSGNTIYF. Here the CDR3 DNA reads TGCAGCGTGATGGGGGGGAGCTCTGGAAACACCATATATTTT. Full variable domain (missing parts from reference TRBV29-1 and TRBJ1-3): SAVISQKPSRDICQRGTSLTIQCQVDSQVTMMFWYRQQPGQSLTLIATANQGSEATYESGFVIDKFPISRPNLTFSTLTVSNMSPEDSSIYLCSVMGGSSGNTIYFGEGSWLTVV.

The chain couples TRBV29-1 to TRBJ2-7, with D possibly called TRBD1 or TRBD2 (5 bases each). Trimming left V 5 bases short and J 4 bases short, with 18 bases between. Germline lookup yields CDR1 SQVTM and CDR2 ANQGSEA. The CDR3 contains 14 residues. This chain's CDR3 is CSVRLGQGEYEQYF. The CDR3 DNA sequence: TGCAGCGTTAGGTTAGGGCAGGGAGAGTACGAGCAGTACTTC.

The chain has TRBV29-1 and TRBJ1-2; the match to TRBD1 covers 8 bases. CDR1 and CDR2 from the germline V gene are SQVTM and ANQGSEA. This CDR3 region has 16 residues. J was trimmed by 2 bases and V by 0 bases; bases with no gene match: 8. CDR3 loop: CSVEDLGQGGNYGYTF. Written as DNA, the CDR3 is TGCAGCGTTGAAGATCTAGGACAGGGAGGAAACTATGGCTACACCTTC. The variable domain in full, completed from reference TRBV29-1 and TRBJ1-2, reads SAVISQKPSRDICQRGTSLTIQCQVDSQVTMMFWYRQQPGQSLTLIATANQGSEATYESGFVIDKFPISRPNLTFSTLTVSNMSPEDSSIYLCSVEDLGQGGNYGYTFGSGTRLTVV.

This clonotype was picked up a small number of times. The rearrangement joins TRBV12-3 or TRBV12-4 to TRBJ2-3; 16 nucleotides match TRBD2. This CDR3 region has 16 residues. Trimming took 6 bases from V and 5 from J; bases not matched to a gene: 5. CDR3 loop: CASSLGLAGGQDTQYF. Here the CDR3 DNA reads TGTGCCAGCAGCCTGGGACTAGCGGGGGGGCAAGATACGCAGTATTTT.

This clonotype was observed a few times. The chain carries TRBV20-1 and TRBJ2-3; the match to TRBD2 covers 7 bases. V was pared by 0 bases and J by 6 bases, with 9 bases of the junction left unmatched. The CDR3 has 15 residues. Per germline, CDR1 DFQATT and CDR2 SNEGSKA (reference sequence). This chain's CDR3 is CSARDRTRPPDTQYF. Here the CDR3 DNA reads TGCAGTGCTAGAGATAGGACTAGGCCCCCCGATACGCAGTATTTT.

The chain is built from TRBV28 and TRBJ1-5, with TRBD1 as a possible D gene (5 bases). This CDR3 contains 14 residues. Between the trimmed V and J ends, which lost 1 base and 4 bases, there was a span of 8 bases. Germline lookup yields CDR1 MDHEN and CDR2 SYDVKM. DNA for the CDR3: TGTGCCAGCAGTTTATTTGGGGGAAATCAGCCCCAGCATTTT. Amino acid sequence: CASSLFGGNQPQHF.

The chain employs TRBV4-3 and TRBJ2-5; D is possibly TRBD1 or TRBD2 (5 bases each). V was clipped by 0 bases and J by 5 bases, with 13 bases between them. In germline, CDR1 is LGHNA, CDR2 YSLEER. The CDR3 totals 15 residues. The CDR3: CASSQDYWDGETQYF. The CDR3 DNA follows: TGCGCCAGCAGCCAAGATTACTGGGACGGGGAGACCCAGTACTTC.

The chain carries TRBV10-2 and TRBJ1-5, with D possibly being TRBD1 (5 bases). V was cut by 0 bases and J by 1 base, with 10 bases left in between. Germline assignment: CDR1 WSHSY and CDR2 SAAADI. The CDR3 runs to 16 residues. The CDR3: CASSESGQGSNQPQHF. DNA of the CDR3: TGCGCCAGCAGTGAGTCTGGGCAGGGAAGCAATCAGCCCCAGCATTTT.

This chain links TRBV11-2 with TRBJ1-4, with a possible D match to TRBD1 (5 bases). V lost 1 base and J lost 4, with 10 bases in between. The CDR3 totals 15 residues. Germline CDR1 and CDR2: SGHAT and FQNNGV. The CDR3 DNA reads TGTGCCAGCAGCTTAGGACCGACAGATAATGAAAAACTGTTTTTT. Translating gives CASSLGPTDNEKLFF.

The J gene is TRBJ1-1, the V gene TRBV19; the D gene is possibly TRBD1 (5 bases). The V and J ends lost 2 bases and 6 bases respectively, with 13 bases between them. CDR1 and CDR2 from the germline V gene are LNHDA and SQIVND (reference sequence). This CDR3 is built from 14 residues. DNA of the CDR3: TGTGCCAGTAGTATACTAGGGGAGGGGCCTGAAGCTTTCTTT. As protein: CASSILGEGPEAFF. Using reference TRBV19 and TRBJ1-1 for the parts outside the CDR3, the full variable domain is DGGITQSPKYLFRKEGQNVTLSCEQNLNHDAMYWYRQDPGQGLRLIYYSQIVNDFQKGDIAEGYSVSREKKESFPLTVTSAQKNPTAFYLCASSILGEGPEAFFGQGTRLTVV.

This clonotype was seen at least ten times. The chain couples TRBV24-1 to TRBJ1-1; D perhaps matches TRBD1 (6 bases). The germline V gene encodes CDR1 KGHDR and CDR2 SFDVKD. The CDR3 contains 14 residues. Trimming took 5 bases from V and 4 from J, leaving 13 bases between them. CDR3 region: CATSGLQGSTEAFF. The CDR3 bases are TGTGCCACCAGTGGCCTACAGGGAAGCACTGAAGCTTTCTTT.

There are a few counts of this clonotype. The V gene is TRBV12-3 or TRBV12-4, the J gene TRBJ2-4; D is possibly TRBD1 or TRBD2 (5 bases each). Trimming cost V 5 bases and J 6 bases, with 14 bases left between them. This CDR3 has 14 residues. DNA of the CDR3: TGTGCCAGCAGTCCGGGGCAGGGCGGAAACATTCAGTACTTC. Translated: CASSPGQGGNIQYF.

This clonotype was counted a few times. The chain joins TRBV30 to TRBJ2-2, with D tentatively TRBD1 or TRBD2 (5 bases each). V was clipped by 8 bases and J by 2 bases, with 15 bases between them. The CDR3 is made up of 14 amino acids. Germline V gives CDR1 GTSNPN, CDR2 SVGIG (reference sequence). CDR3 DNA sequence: TGTGCCGGCGCAGGGAGTTTTAACACCGGGGAGCTGTTTTTT. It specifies CAGAGSFNTGELFF.